This record looks at one T cell receptor beta chain sequence and its context. The entry originates in a study of OX40 agonist ivuxolimab in advanced cancers. Study at large: The patients' treatment was ivuxolimab, an agonistic anti-OX40 (CD134) antibody.

Method: immunoSEQ multiplex PCR; TCRdb's copy keeps in-frame clones and lacks some. The data contain approximately 50,000 clones, roughly 82% of them singletons. The CDR3 has 12 residues. The germline V and J ends were trimmed by 7 bases and 2 bases, with 8 bases remaining between them. CDR1 is MDHEN and CDR2 is SYDVKM in the germline V gene. V is TRBV28 and J is TRBJ1-2; D unresolved. This TCR was sampled from an adult with an advanced solid tumor such as melanoma, head and neck, liver or kidney cancer. The sample here was CD4+ or CD8+ T cells sorted from blood, taken in a trial of the OX40 agonist ivuxolimab. The CDR3 protein is CASNDENYGYTF. DNA for the CDR3: TGTGCCAGCAATGACGAGAACTATGGCTACACCTTC.